The 25 T cell receptor beta chains listed next were all sequenced from one sample in a study of tumor-infiltrating lymphocytes in primary liver carcinoma. A primer matching the constant region was used to make TCR beta cDNA from 450 to 550 ng of total RNA. Sequencing libraries for TCR beta derived from three nested multiplex PCR rounds that used slightly modified ARM-PCR. The first two PCR rounds, roughly 9 cycles each, used TRBV1-TRBV30 forward primers and a C-beta reverse primer. TCRdb ran MiXCR on the multiplex PCR reads and lists one entry per CDR3 protein. This table holds 95,000 to 150,000 distinct CDR3 sequences, around two thirds found once. The tissue used was unsorted bulk material of roughly 17-34 mg. RNA and DNA were co-extracted from it with the AllPrep DNA/RNA mini kit. Source material: liver tumor tissue from sampling region 1. Specified subset: tumor region T1, superior pole. The receptor set was obtained from a woman aged 60-75 years with primary liver carcinoma and hepatitis B virus infection.

This clonotype was counted a single time. No conserved phenylalanine or tryptophan ends this CDR3, so it is likely a read error. The chain is built from TRBV5-6 and TRBJ2-4; a possible D gene is TRBD2 (6 bases). The CDR3 has 19 amino acids. Germline loops: CDR1 SGHDT, CDR2 YYEEEE. V lost 1 base and J lost 3, with 23 bases in between. For the CDR3, the DNA is TGTGCCAGCAGCTTGCTCGTTGCGATTGGCGGGGATATCAAAAACATTCAGTACGTC. Translation: CASSLLVAIGGDIKNIQYV.

This clonotype was picked up one time. This may be a read error, as it is one base from a much larger clone. No conserved phenylalanine or tryptophan is present at the end of the CDR3, so a read error is the likely explanation. V and J are TRBV4-1 and TRBJ2-5, with D possibly being TRBD1 or TRBD2 (5 bases each). V was cut by 0 bases and J by 3 bases, with 14 bases left in between. CDR1 and CDR2 (germline): MGHRA, YSYEKL. The CDR3 has 16 amino acids. The CDR3 spells CASSQDPRGGEETQYL. The CDR3 bases are TGCGCCAGCAGCCAAGATCCTCGTGGGGGTGAAGAGACCCAGTACTTG.

Comments on this clonotype: Germline and junction disagree at one end, which may indicate a read error. The chain links TRBV29-1 to TRBJ2-5; 7 bases line up with TRBD1. The length of the CDR3 is 15 residues. Germline V gene sequence: CDR1 SQVTM, CDR2 ANQGSEA. The CDR3, as DNA: TGCAACGTTGAAGGTTCCACAGGGGAAGGAGAGACCCGGTACTTC. This codes for CNVEGSTGEGETRYF.

As regards this clonotype: The germline gene is not matched at one end of the junction; a read error may be the cause. This sequence joins TRBV5-1 and TRBJ2-3; a weak D match, TRBD1 (6 bases). The CDR3 has 15 residues. Germline assignment: CDR1 SGHRS and CDR2 YFSETQ. DNA for the CDR3: TGCGCCAGCAGCGAGAGTAGCTCCTGGACAGATATGCAGTATTTT. This gives the protein CASSESSSWTDMQYF.

A single count supports this clonotype. Given a much more abundant clone one base away, this may be a read error. CDR3 nucleotide sequence: TGTGCCAGCAGTCTGACTAGCTACACAGATATGCAGTATTTT. This codes for CASSLTSYTDMQYF. The V gene is TRBV6-5, the J gene TRBJ2-3; 7 bases map to TRBD2. This CDR3 has 14 residues. Per the germline V gene, CDR1 is MNHEY and CDR2 is SVGAGI.

This clonotype came up many times. V gene TRBV4-1 combines with J gene TRBJ1-2; D is unresolved. Germline V lookup: CDR1 MGHRA, CDR2 YSYEKL. This CDR3 has 14 amino acids. Trimming removed 5 bases at V and 1 base at J, with 11 bases between. The CDR3, as DNA: TGCGCCAGCAGCGGATCGCGCCTTAACTATGGCTACACCTTC. Amino acid sequence: CASSGSRLNYGYTF.

For this clonotype: One base away lies a much larger clone, so this may be a sequencing read error. The chain's CDR3 is CSVAIRTGGQETQYF. The CDR3 nucleotides are TGCAGCGTTGCTATCAGGACAGGGGGTCAAGAGACCCAGTACTTC. The V call is TRBV29-1, the J call TRBJ2-5; TRBD1 matches 10 bases. V dropped 4 bases and J dropped 2; count of bases not matched to a gene: 7. The CDR3 has 15 residues. CDR1 SQVTM and CDR2 ANQGSEA come from the germline V gene.

On this clonotype itself: A read error may account for a junction end that differs from germline. The genes are TRBV5-1 and TRBJ2-2; TRBD1 matches at 9 bases. This CDR3 is 15 amino acids long. CDR1 is SGHRS, CDR2 YFSETQ, per germline. CDR3 protein: CASSLGQGVTGGLFF. The CDR3 DNA is TGCGCCAGCAGCTTGGGACAGGGGGTCACCGGGGGGCTGTTTTTT.

In the case of this clonotype: One end of the junction does not line up with germline, which may come from a read error. The chain combines TRBV11-2 with TRBJ1-6, with no clear D. The CDR3 length is 13 residues. Germline CDR1 is SGHAT and CDR2 is FQNNGV. The CDR3 region is CASSFVMNSDLHF. As DNA, the CDR3 is TGTGCTAGCAGCTTTGTAATGAATTCAGACCTCCACTTT. Together with reference TRBV11-2 and TRBJ1-6, the CDR3 gives the full variable domain: EAGVAQSPRYKIIEKRQSVAFWCNPISGHATLYWYQQILGQGPKLLIQFQNNGVVDDSQLPKDRFSAERLKGVDSTLKIQPAKLEDSAVYLCASSFVMNSDLHFGNGTRLTVT.

This clonotype was seen a handful of times. The chain recombines TRBV5-4 with TRBJ2-5; the match to TRBD2 covers 7 bases. With V trimmed by 4 bases and J by 5 bases, 17 bases remained unmatched. The CDR3 is 17 residues long. Germline assignment: CDR1 SGHNT and CDR2 YYREEE (reference sequence). Here the CDR3 DNA reads TGTGCCAGCAGCCCCGGTGGGAGGGCTATAGGGGTGGAGACCCAGTACTTC. Encoded protein: CASSPGGRAIGVETQYF.

This clonotype occurred a few times. The V and J genes are TRBV11-2 and TRBJ2-3, with D possibly TRBD2 on 5 matching bases. The V gene's germline CDR1 is SGHAT and CDR2 FQNNGV. V was pared by 5 bases and J by 7 bases, with 13 bases between. CDR3 size: 13 residues. The CDR3 DNA reads as TGTGCCAGCAGCATCATCCCTAGCTATACGCAGTATTTT. It translates to CASSIIPSYTQYF.

As to this clonotype: A much larger clone lies a single base off, so this may be a read error. The chain uses TRBV6-1 and TRBJ2-3, with TRBD2 as a possible D gene (5 bases). Germline V lookup: CDR1 MNHNS, CDR2 SASEGT. Trimming removed 2 bases at V and 7 bases at J, with 13 bases between. This CDR3 has 14 amino acids. CDR3 amino acids: CASSERSLAHTQYF. The DNA for the CDR3 is TGTGCCAGCAGTGAACGGTCTCTAGCACATACGCAGTATTTT.

By sample share, this clonotype is medium-sized (0.01 to 0.1%). The CDR3 region is CSVAYGSGSADTQYF. CDR3 coding DNA: TGCAGCGTCGCCTATGGGAGCGGGAGTGCTGATACGCAGTATTTT. The rearrangement joins TRBV29-1 to TRBJ2-3; 8 bases fit TRBD2. V shed 6 bases and J 6 bases; nucleotides not matched to a gene: 14. From germline, CDR1 is SQVTM and CDR2 ANQGSEA. The CDR3 is made up of 15 amino acids.

There are many counts of this clonotype. The chain has TRBV4-2 and TRBJ2-1; weak D call: TRBD2 (5 bases). Trimming took off 6 bases at V and 0 bases at J, with 6 bases between the two ends. The CDR3 is 13 amino acids. Germline CDR1 LGHNA, CDR2 YNFKEQ. The CDR3 DNA follows: TGTGCCAGCAGTACTAGCTCCTACAATGAGCAGTTCTTC. It specifies CASSTSSYNEQFF.

This clonotype was seen at least ten times. The chain recombines TRBV28 with TRBJ2-5, with D possibly TRBD2 on 5 matching bases. CDR1 and CDR2 from the germline V gene are MDHEN and SYDVKM. V lost 1 base to trimming and J lost 0 bases, with 9 bases between them. The CDR3 totals 15 residues. The CDR3 loop reads CASSLSAAYQETQYF. CDR3 nucleotide sequence: TGTGCCAGCAGTTTATCAGCGGCGTACCAAGAGACCCAGTACTTC.

The chain joins TRBV30 to TRBJ2-5, with D possibly matching TRBD2 (6 bases). Deletions cut 0 bases from V and 5 bases from J, with 10 bases between. The CDR3 runs to 13 residues. CDR1 GTSNPN and CDR2 SVGIG come from the germline V gene (reference sequence). CDR3 sequence reads: CAWSVHRGETQYF. The CDR3 coding sequence is TGTGCCTGGAGTGTACATCGGGGGGAGACCCAGTACTTC.

The V gene is TRBV7-9, the J gene TRBJ2-5; 11 bases map to TRBD1. Losses at the gene ends were 5 bases for V and 5 bases for J; bases not matched to a gene: 4. CDR1 and CDR2 (germline): SEHNR, FQNEAQ (reference sequence). The CDR3 has 14 residues. CDR3 sequence (DNA): TGTGCCAGCAGCCATCGGACAGGGGGCGAGACCCAGTACTTC. This sequence encodes CASSHRTGGETQYF. The entire variable domain, with the rest obtained from reference TRBV7-9 and TRBJ2-5, is as follows: DTGVSQNPRHKITKRGQNVTFRCDPISEHNRLYWYRQTLGQGPEFLTYFQNEAQLEKSRLLSDRFSAERPKGSFSTLEIQRTEQGDSAMYLCASSHRTGGETQYFGPGTRLLVL.

This clonotype was counted between two and nine times. A read error may be the cause here, since a much bigger clone is one base away. This chain connects TRBV6-5 to TRBJ1-6; D perhaps matches TRBD1 (5 bases). CDR1 is MNHEY, CDR2 SVGAGI, per germline. This CDR3 has 14 residues. In nucleotides, the CDR3 is TGTGCCAGCACCCTCTCGGGGGGGAATTCACCCCTCCGCTTT. It yields the protein CASTLSGGNSPLRF.

This chain uses TRBV6-5 with TRBJ2-1, with 8 bases aligning to TRBD1. The CDR3 consists of 16 residues. V shed 7 bases, J shed 1 base, and the junction held 9 bases outside the gene matches. The V gene's germline CDR1 is MNHEY and CDR2 SVGAGI. The CDR3 region is CASILTGDSSYNEQFF. In DNA, the CDR3 is TGTGCCAGCATCTTGACAGGGGATAGTTCCTACAATGAGCAGTTCTTC.

Comments on this clonotype: A single base separates this from a much larger clone, so it may be a read error. The genes are TRBV6-6 and TRBJ1-5, with a tentative D call TRBD1 (6 bases). Per the germline V gene, CDR1 is MNHNY and CDR2 is SVGAGI (reference sequence). The CDR3 consists of 15 residues. The CDR3 sequence: CASSITGYSSQPQHF. The DNA of the CDR3 is TGTGCCAGCAGCATCACAGGGTATAGCAGTCAGCCCCAGCATTTT.

Notes on this clonotype: The junction shows a germline mismatch at one end, possibly a read error. CDR3: CSSSLESASEQFF. As DNA, the CDR3 is TGTTCCAGCAGCTTAGAGTCAGCGAGCGAGCAGTTCTTC. This rearrangement joins TRBV11-2 to TRBJ2-1, with no clear D. The CDR3 has 13 residues. Germline V lookup: CDR1 SGHAT, CDR2 FQNNGV.

This clonotype was seen ten or more times. The rearrangement uses TRBV12-3 or TRBV12-4 and TRBJ2-5, with D hard to call. V shed 3 bases and J shed 5 bases, with 16 bases lying between them. The CDR3 consists of 15 residues. CDR3 nucleotide sequence: TGTGCCAGCAGTTTTGGATCCCCACTGGGGGAGACCCAGTACTTC. This encodes CASSFGSPLGETQYF.

The chain employs TRBV2 and TRBJ2-7; 15 nucleotides match TRBD2. V gave up 5 bases and J gave up 4 bases; unmatched junction bases: 9. Germline CDR1 and CDR2: SNHLY and FYNNEI. CDR3 length equals 17 residues. The CDR3 coding sequence is TGTGCCAGCAGTCCCGGACTAGCGGGAGGGTCTTTGTACGAGCAGTACTTC. Translation: CASSPGLAGGSLYEQYF.

The V call is TRBV6-5, the J call TRBJ2-5; 7 bases agree with TRBD1. Germline CDR1 and CDR2: MNHEY and SVGAGI. The ends lost 7 bases at V and 8 bases at J; junction bases unmatched: 13. The CDR3 consists of 14 residues. CDR3 in amino acids: CASKRQGEGDTQYF. The CDR3 coding sequence is TGTGCCAGCAAACGACAGGGTGAGGGAGATACCCAGTACTTC.

Points on this clonotype: Sequence at one end of the junction differs from germline and may be a read error. The CDR3 DNA follows: TGTGCCAGTAGCTTTATGGGCAGAATGGACACTGAAGCCTTCTTT. Encoded protein: CASSFMGRMDTEAFF. V and J are TRBV11-2 and TRBJ1-1; a possible D gene is TRBD1 (5 bases). This CDR3 has 15 amino acids. Per the germline V gene, CDR1 is SGHAT and CDR2 is FQNNGV.